The present entry profiles one TCR beta chain with its context. What it binds is not known. The data were taken from a study of CXCR3-negative and CXCR3-positive naive CD8 T cells. Across the study: Sequencing brought in about 135 million TRB reads altogether, and each library got about 1.5 +/- 0.3 million. Study-wide findings and caveats: TRBV-TRBJ usage was similar across naive CXCR3 subsets but distinct in memory cells. TRB CDR3 properties were used to infer TCR strength, and surface CD5 was comparable between naive subsets. Diversity was high in both naive subsets and much lower in memory cells.

The CDR3 extends over 17 amino acids. The germline V gene encodes CDR1 SGHNT and CDR2 YYREEE (reference sequence). Each TRB cDNA library was prepared by 5' RACE (with UMI labels). TCRdb re-called the 5' RACE reads, yielding one record per CDR3 amino acid sequence without DNA. The specimen's table records 45,000 to 70,000 distinct CDR3 sequences. The sequencing sample was made of memory CD8+ T cells from blood. V gene TRBV5-4 combines with J gene TRBJ2-3; the D call from TCRdb, TRBD2, cannot be confirmed without DNA. This receptor was identified in a human donor in good health. Some clones in this sample may be carry-over from other donors' samples. This CDR3 reads CASSSVIAGEGTDTQYF.